These 18 T cell receptor beta chains share one sample of origin, sequenced in a study of T cell responses to AZD1222 COVID-19 vaccine. Libraries were prepared by immunoSEQ multiplex PCR; TCRdb keeps only in-frame clonotypes and omits some of them. This repertoire shows about 150,000 clones, around 90% found once; its top ten account for roughly 1.6%. This sample comprised peripheral blood, obtained on day 0 of AZD1222 vaccination. Receptors were obtained from an adult in good health.

The CDR3 protein is CASSIQKGRRTFLGYTF. The CDR3 nucleotides are TGTGCCAGCAGCATACAGAAAGGCCGGAGAACTTTTTTAGGCTACACCTTC. This chain connects TRBV21-1 to TRBJ1-2. TRBV21-1 is marked as a pseudogene. The CDR3 consists of 17 residues.

This chain links TRBV6-5 with TRBJ2-7; a weak D match, TRBD2 (5 bases). Germline V gene sequence: CDR1 MNHEY, CDR2 SVGAGI. The germline V and J ends were trimmed by 9 bases and 2 bases, with 14 bases remaining between them. This CDR3 spans 13 amino acids. The CDR3 DNA reads as TGTGCCAGTGCTCTTGGACTCACCTACGAGCAGTACTTC. As protein: CASALGLTYEQYF.

The gene calls are TRBV7-2 and TRBJ2-1; 10 nucleotides agree with TRBD2. CDR1 SGHTA and CDR2 FQGNSA come from the germline V gene. The CDR3 has 17 residues. With V trimmed by 4 bases and J by 4 bases, 10 bases remained unmatched. The CDR3 coding sequence is TGTGCCAGCAGCTCCGGGGGGAGCGGGAGGGCATACAATGAGCAGTTCTTC. As protein: CASSSGGSGRAYNEQFF.

This clone has a single count. V and J are TRBV20-1 and TRBJ2-1; D is undetermined. With 3 bases removed from V and 0 bases from J, the gap between germline ends came to 9 bases. This CDR3 comprises 14 residues. From germline, CDR1 is DFQATT and CDR2 SNEGSKA (reference sequence). CDR3 DNA sequence: TGCAGTGCTAGTTACTATAGCTCCTACAATGAGCAGTTCTTC. This codes for CSASYYSSYNEQFF.

The DNA for the CDR3 is TGTGCCAGCTCAACTGGGGCCAACGTCCTGACTTTC. It is translated as CASSTGANVLTF. This chain connects TRBV18 to TRBJ2-6, with D hard to call. Per germline, CDR1 KGHSH and CDR2 LQKENI. Deletions cut 5 bases from V and 2 bases from J, with 1 base between. The CDR3 runs to 12 residues.

Worth noting for this clone: The same CDR3 can be traced to other DNA sequences in this sample. J is TRBJ2-2 and V is TRBV27; D not resolved. CDR1 is MNHEY and CDR2 is SMNVEV in the germline V gene (reference sequence). Trimming removed 0 bases from V and 0 bases from J, with 2 bases in between. The CDR3 length is 14 residues. CDR3 loop: CASSLSANTGELFF. The CDR3 coding sequence is TGTGCCAGCAGTTTATCTGCGAACACCGGGGAGCTGTTTTTT.

The gene calls are TRBV5-5 and TRBJ2-5, with a possible D match to TRBD1 (6 bases). The CDR3 has 15 residues. The ends were cut back, 3 bases at V and 1 base at J, with 13 bases in the middle. Germline CDR1 is SGHKS and CDR2 is YYEKEE (reference sequence). CDR3 sequence: CASSYAWTVQETQYF. In DNA, the CDR3 is TGTGCCAGCAGCTACGCTTGGACAGTCCAAGAGACCCAGTACTTC.

The chain carries TRBV6-2 or TRBV6-3 and TRBJ2-1, with TRBD1 matching 9 bases. This CDR3 is built from 17 residues. J lost 5 bases, V lost 0 bases, and 8 bases had no gene match. The germline V gene has CDR1 MNHEY and CDR2 SVGEGT. CDR3 region: CASSYSRGTGFHNEQFF. The CDR3 bases are TGTGCCAGCAGTTACTCGAGAGGGACAGGGTTCCACAATGAGCAGTTCTTC.

CDR3 DNA sequence: TGTGCCAGCAGATCCCCGGGACAGAGCTCCTACGAGCAGTACTTC. It is translated as CASRSPGQSSYEQYF. The chain links TRBV6-5 to TRBJ2-7, with 7 bases identical to TRBD1. V was pared by 6 bases and J by 0 bases, with 8 bases of the junction left unmatched. The CDR3 is made up of 15 amino acids. Germline lookup yields CDR1 MNHEY and CDR2 SVGAGI.

This clone was recorded once. The CDR3 nucleotides read TGTGCCAGTAGTGCCTACAGGGGAGCCTATAGCAATCAGCCCCAGCATTTT. Translation gives CASSAYRGAYSNQPQHF. The chain carries TRBV19 and TRBJ1-5; 7 nucleotides agree with TRBD1. This CDR3 comprises 17 residues. In germline, CDR1 is LNHDA, CDR2 SQIVND (reference sequence). Trimming took 5 bases from V and 0 from J; bases not matched to a gene: 10.

The chain combines TRBV3-1 (or the pseudogene TRBV3-2) with TRBJ2-7, with D tentatively TRBD2 (7 bases). This CDR3 contains 18 residues. The germline V gene has CDR1 LGHDT and CDR2 YNNKEL (reference sequence). Trimming stripped 7 bases from V and 2 bases from J, with 27 bases between. The DNA of the CDR3 is TGTGCCAGCACCCCAAGATGGATGGAGGCGGGGGCCCCCTACGAGCAGTACTTC. Translation: CASTPRWMEAGAPYEQYF.

The chain links TRBV5-6 to TRBJ2-1; no clear D gene. Trimming removed 2 bases at V and 6 bases at J, with 3 bases between. The CDR3 loop spans 11 amino acids. From germline, CDR1 is SGHDT and CDR2 YYEEEE. The CDR3 reads CASSFVNEQFF. CDR3 nucleotides: TGTGCCAGCAGCTTCGTCAATGAGCAGTTCTTC.

This sequence joins TRBV4-3 and TRBJ1-2, with 9 bases that match TRBD1. The trim removed 2 bases at V and 4 bases at J, leaving 11 bases unmatched. This CDR3 spans 17 amino acids. In germline, CDR1 is LGHNA, CDR2 YSLEER. CDR3 nucleotide sequence: TGCGCCAGCAGCCAAAATCCCGGGACAGGGAGAGGCTATGGCTACACCTTC. Amino acids: CASSQNPGTGRGYGYTF.

The chain is built from TRBV5-1 and TRBJ2-3; 10 bases match TRBD1. Germline values: CDR1 SGHRS, CDR2 YFSETQ. The CDR3 spans 16 residues. J gave up 3 bases and V 4 bases, and 8 bases lay outside the gene matches. The CDR3 nucleotides are TGCGCCAGCAGCCGACTGGGGACAGGGGTAACAGATACGCAGTATTTT. Translating it yields CASSRLGTGVTDTQYF.

The CDR3 loop is CASSSGGLRTEAFF. In DNA, the CDR3 is TGTGCCAGCAGTTCTGGAGGTCTGAGGACTGAAGCTTTCTTT. The V gene is TRBV28, the J gene TRBJ1-1; D is ambiguous. The germline V gene has CDR1 MDHEN and CDR2 SYDVKM. V was trimmed by 4 bases and J by 5 bases, leaving 14 bases between them. CDR3 length equals 14 residues.

The CDR3 DNA follows: TGTGCCAGCAGCTTGTCCCACAATGAGCAGTTCTTC. It translates to CASSLSHNEQFF. The rearrangement uses TRBV11-2 and TRBJ2-1; D gene uncertain. V was cut by 3 bases and J by 5 bases, with 5 bases left in between. The germline CDR1 and CDR2 sequences are SGHAT and FQNNGV. CDR3 size: 12 residues.

The J gene is TRBJ1-5, the V gene TRBV18; maybe TRBD1 (6 bases). V was cut by 3 bases and J by 3 bases, with 12 bases left in between. CDR3 size: 15 residues. Germline CDR1 KGHSH, CDR2 LQKENI. The CDR3 DNA reads TGTGCCAGCTCACCCTTTGGGGGCCTCAATCAGCCCCAGCATTTT. Translating it yields CASSPFGGLNQPQHF.

This chain connects TRBV5-5 to TRBJ2-1, with D unclear. V lost 0 bases and J lost 0, with 10 bases in between. This CDR3 region has 16 residues. Per germline, CDR1 SGHKS and CDR2 YYEKEE (reference sequence). CDR3 loop: CASSLGDTFSYNEQFF. Here the CDR3 DNA reads TGTGCCAGCAGCTTGGGAGACACCTTCTCCTACAATGAGCAGTTCTTC.